These 30 T cell receptor beta chains originate from one sample sequenced in a study of T cell clonality in common variable immunodeficiency. Study-wide points: Common variable immunodeficiency TCR beta sequences reportedly had fewer deletions and N-nucleotide insertions.

The antigens these receptors bind are not known. Some clones are missing from TCRdb's copy, which holds only in-frame ones; the method was immunoSEQ multiplex PCR. Reported are about 20,000 clones, none seen only once; the ten largest carry 2% to 3%. Input material: peripheral blood mononuclear cells. The receptors shown here come from a human donor with common variable immunodeficiency.

This clone has more than one count but fewer than ten. The read ends 3 residues shy of where the CDR3 ends; the end is completed using the germline J gene. This chain uses TRBV7-2 with TRBJ2-2; D unresolved. The CDR3 runs to 14 residues. CDR1 and CDR2 (germline): SGHTA, FQGNSA. The V end lost 5 bases, the J end lost 1 base, and 8 bases lay between the germline ends. The covered CDR3 bases are TGTGCCAGCAGCATTGGCCTGAACACCGGGGAG. Translating it yields CASSIGLNTGE. The CDR3 as a whole reads CASSIGLNTGELFF.

This clone has a handful of counts. Read sequence stops 3 residues before the CDR3 end, and the germline J gene provides the missing end. This sequence joins TRBV2 and TRBJ1-2, with TRBD1 as a possible D gene (5 bases). The length of the CDR3 is 14 residues. Germline assignment: CDR1 SNHLY and CDR2 FYNNEI. The ends were cut back, 7 bases at V and 4 bases at J, with 16 bases in the middle. The CDR3 DNA, read in part, is TGTGCCAGCACAGACCGCGGGACTTCCTATGGC. This encodes CASTDRGTSYG. The entire CDR3 protein is CASTDRGTSYGYTF. Using reference TRBV2 and TRBJ1-2 for the parts outside the CDR3, the full variable domain is EPEVTQTPSHQVTQMGQEVILRCVPISNHLYFYWYRQILGQKVEFLVSFYNNEISEKSEIFDDQFSVERPDGSNFTLKIRSTKLEDSAMYFCASTDRGTSYGYTFGSGTRLTVV.

This clone came up a few times. Read data end 3 residues before the CDR3 end; the end is taken from the germline J gene. The chain links TRBV18 to TRBJ1-5; possible D gene TRBD1, 5 bases. This CDR3 is 14 amino acids long. V lost 4 bases and J lost 3, with 10 bases in between. The germline CDR1 and CDR2 sequences are KGHSH and LQKENI. The sequenced part of the CDR3 DNA is TGTGCCAGCTCACGAGGGGATATCAATCAGCCC. Protein product: CASSRGDINQP. The full CDR3 protein reads CASSRGDINQPQHF.

This clone was recorded a few times. The CDR3 goes on 3 residues after the read ends, and that part is filled in from the germline J gene. The chain carries TRBV7-6 and TRBJ1-5, with TRBD1 matching over 7 bases. The CDR3 has 13 residues. Germline loops: CDR1 SGHVS, CDR2 FNYEAQ. V was clipped by 5 bases and J by 5 bases; unmatched bases: 3. CDR3 sequence reads: CASSLDRDQPQHF. CDR3 DNA (partial): TGTGCCAGCAGCCTCGACAGGGATCAGCCC.

This clone was recorded a few times. The CDR3 end is not reached by the read, which stops 3 residues before it; the germline J gene fills it in. This rearrangement joins TRBV19 to TRBJ1-4; 7 bases agree with TRBD1. V was clipped by 3 bases and J by 0 bases; unmatched bases: 1. CDR3 length: 15 amino acids. Germline CDR1 and CDR2: LNHDA and SQIVND (reference sequence). CDR3 DNA, as far as it was read: TGTGCCAGTAGTATCGGGACAGCAACTAATGAAAAA. Protein: CASSIGTATNEK. The CDR3 as a whole reads CASSIGTATNEKLFF.

Note on this clone: The observed sequence ends 3 residues before the CDR3 terminus, with the missing tail filled in from the germline J gene. V is TRBV19 and J is TRBJ1-1, with a tentative D call TRBD1 (5 bases). CDR1 is LNHDA, CDR2 SQIVND, per germline (reference sequence). Deletions cut 6 bases from V and 7 bases from J, with 18 bases between. CDR3 length: 14 amino acids. CDR3 DNA (partial): TGTGCCAGTAGGGGGGTGGGACTAAAGGGTGAA. Encoded protein: CASRGVGLKGE. The CDR3, in full, reads CASRGVGLKGEAFF.

A note on this clone: The read terminates 3 residues before the CDR3 end, so the remaining end is supplied by the germline J gene. The chain recombines TRBV18 with TRBJ2-1, with D perhaps given as TRBD1 or TRBD2 (5 bases each). The V and J ends lost 3 bases and 7 bases respectively, with 16 bases between them. The CDR3 has 15 amino acids. CDR1 KGHSH and CDR2 LQKENI come from the germline V gene. CDR3 bases read: TGTGCCAGCTCACCTTTCGAGGGGTCGGGTAATGAG. Residues: CASSPFEGSGNE. The whole CDR3 reads CASSPFEGSGNEQFF.

About this clone: The read halts 3 residues ahead of the CDR3 end, with the missing end drawn from the germline J gene. The rearrangement links TRBV7-9 to TRBJ2-1; no clear D gene. Germline loops: CDR1 SEHNR, CDR2 FQNEAQ (reference sequence). The V gene lost 2 bases and the J gene lost 6 bases, with 14 bases spanning the gap. The CDR3 is 15 amino acids. The CDR3 here is CASSLSRARINEQFF. The part of the CDR3 DNA that was read is TGTGCCAGCAGCTTAAGCCGCGCGCGGATCAATGAG.

This clone has only a few counts. The read ends 3 residues before the CDR3 terminus; that terminus is restored from the germline J gene. This chain joins TRBV7-9 and TRBJ2-5; D call uncertain. Germline lookup yields CDR1 SEHNR and CDR2 FQNEAQ (reference sequence). The V and J ends lost 5 bases and 1 base respectively, with 5 bases between them. The CDR3 is 12 residues long. The DNA read from the CDR3 is TGTGCCAGCAGCCCTACCCAAGAGACC. Translated: CASSPTQET. The entire CDR3 is CASSPTQETQYF.

This clone was recorded a few times. The CDR3 end lies 3 residues beyond the end of the read and is filled in from the germline J gene. The rearrangement links TRBV19 to TRBJ2-2, with TRBD2 as a possible D gene (5 bases). Germline V CDR1 and CDR2: LNHDA, SQIVND (reference sequence). V was trimmed by 5 bases and J by 3 bases, leaving 13 bases between them. This CDR3 has 15 amino acids. CDR3 bases read: TGTGCCAGTAGTCAAGGGCTTAGCGACACCGGGGAG. Its translation: CASSQGLSDTGE. The entire CDR3 is CASSQGLSDTGELFF.

This clone was seen more than once but under ten times. Compared with germline, one end of the junction differs, possibly owing to a read error. Read coverage stops 3 residues before the CDR3 terminus; the germline J gene supplies the remainder. V usage is TRBV7-9 and J usage is TRBJ2-7; TRBD1 might be the D (5 bases). This CDR3 spans 13 amino acids. Germline loops: CDR1 SEHNR, CDR2 FQNEAQ (reference sequence). The DNA read from the CDR3 is TGTTCCAGCAGCCCACAGACAGAGTACGAG. This translates into CSSSPQTEYE. The complete CDR3 sequence is CSSSPQTEYEQYF.

This clone occurred a few times. The CDR3 end lies 3 residues beyond the end of the read and is filled in from the germline J gene. The chain is built from TRBV18 and TRBJ2-5, with 13 bases lining up with TRBD2. The CDR3 is 15 residues long. J gave up 2 bases and V 5 bases, and 2 bases lay outside the gene matches. Germline CDR1 reads KGHSH; CDR2 reads LQKENI. The CDR3 region is CASSRTSGGQETQYF. CDR3 DNA (partial): TGTGCCAGCTCAAGGACTAGCGGGGGACAAGAGACC.

This clone was detected a few times. With the read ending 3 residues before the CDR3 end, the germline J gene is used to fill in that end. This chain connects TRBV19 to TRBJ2-7; tentative D call: TRBD1 (5 bases). The CDR3 runs 14 residues. Deletions cut 3 bases from V and 3 bases from J, with 12 bases between. Looked up from germline, CDR1 is LNHDA and CDR2 is SQIVND (reference sequence). The chain's CDR3 is CASSMAQADYEQYF. CDR3 bases read: TGTGCCAGTAGTATGGCACAGGCAGACTACGAG.

On this clone itself: The read ends 3 residues before the CDR3 terminus; that terminus is restored from the germline J gene. The chain combines TRBV19 with TRBJ1-1; weak D call: TRBD1 (6 bases). Trimming left V 5 bases short and J 4 bases short, with 20 bases between. Germline CDR1 is LNHDA and CDR2 is SQIVND (reference sequence). The CDR3 extends over 16 amino acids. The DNA read from the CDR3 is TGTGCCAGTAGTGCCCTGGACAGATTACCGTCCACTGAA. It yields the protein CASSALDRLPSTE. The entire CDR3 protein reads CASSALDRLPSTEAFF. The complete variable domain, with remaining parts taken from reference TRBV19 and TRBJ1-1, reads DGGITQSPKYLFRKEGQNVTLSCEQNLNHDAMYWYRQDPGQGLRLIYYSQIVNDFQKGDIAEGYSVSREKKESFPLTVTSAQKNPTAFYLCASSALDRLPSTEAFFGQGTRLTVV.

For this clone: The DNA ends 3 residues before the CDR3 does, and the rest of the CDR3 is filled in from the germline J gene. This chain joins TRBV6-1 and TRBJ2-1; D possibly corresponds to TRBD1 (6 bases). In germline, CDR1 is MNHNS, CDR2 SASEGT. The CDR3 sequence is 15 residues long. V was shortened by 2 bases and J by 7 bases, with 15 bases between the two germline ends. The sequenced part of the CDR3 DNA is TGTGCCAGCAGTGAAAGACAGGAAGGGGGTAATGAG. Its protein is CASSERQEGGNE. The full-length CDR3 reads as CASSERQEGGNEQFF.

In its sample, this clone was seen a few times. With the read ending 3 residues before the CDR3 end, the germline J gene is used to fill in that end. V usage is TRBV19 and J usage is TRBJ2-4, with D perhaps TRBD1 (6 bases). This CDR3 region has 12 residues. The germline CDR1 and CDR2 sequences are LNHDA and SQIVND (reference sequence). Incomplete CDR3 DNA: TGTGCCAGTAGCACCTCGGTAGGGGGT. It translates to CASSTSVGG. The whole CDR3 protein reads CASSTSVGGQYF.

CDR3 bases read: TGTGCCAGCAGCCTCGGACAGGGGCGGTACAATGAG. It encodes CASSLGQGRYNE. The whole CDR3 protein is CASSLGQGRYNEQFF. The genes are TRBV7-3 and TRBJ2-1; 9 positions agree with TRBD1. From the germline J gene comes the end of the CDR3, since the read stops 3 residues before it. Germline CDR1 is SGHTA and CDR2 is FQGTGA. Trimming took 5 bases from V and 4 from J; bases not matched to a gene: 6. The CDR3 extends over 15 amino acids. Full variable domain (outside the CDR3, taken from reference TRBV7-3 and TRBJ2-1): GAGVSQTPSNKVTEKGKYVELRCDPISGHTALYWYRQSLGQGPEFLIYFQGTGAADDSGLPNDRFFAVRPEGSVSTLKIQRTERGDSAVYLCASSLGQGRYNEQFFGPGTRLTVL.

Of note for this clone: The DNA ends 3 residues before the CDR3 does, and the rest of the CDR3 is filled in from the germline J gene. The chain uses TRBV30 and TRBJ2-3; unclear D gene. V was trimmed by 1 base and J by 0 bases, leaving 8 bases between them. The CDR3 runs to 14 residues. In germline, CDR1 is GTSNPN, CDR2 SVGIG (reference sequence). The CDR3 spells CAWSGPVSTDTQYF. CDR3 DNA, as far as it was read: TGTGCCTGGAGTGGGCCCGTTAGCACAGATACG.

Remarks on this clone: The read ends 3 residues early relative to the CDR3; the germline J gene fills the gap. This chain links TRBV7-6 with TRBJ2-5; 12 bases map to TRBD1. The CDR3 sequence is 18 residues long. V lost 2 bases to trimming and J lost 1 base; unmatched junction nucleotides: 8. CDR1 is SGHVS, CDR2 FNYEAQ, per germline. The DNA read from the CDR3 is TGTGCCAGCAGCTTACTGGGACAGGGGGCGAGTGGCCAAGAGACC. Residues: CASSLLGQGASGQET. The full CDR3 protein reads CASSLLGQGASGQETQYF.

This clone was seen a few times. From the germline J gene comes the end of the CDR3, since the read stops 3 residues before it. The chain joins TRBV29-1 to TRBJ2-5; D gene unclear. The V end lost 6 bases, the J end lost 0 bases, and 8 bases lay between the germline ends. The CDR3 consists of 12 residues. From germline, CDR1 is SQVTM and CDR2 ANQGSEA. The covered CDR3 bases are TGCAGCGTCACACAGTACCAAGAGACC. Amino acids: CSVTQYQET. The CDR3 as a whole reads CSVTQYQETQYF.

Comments on this clone: The CDR3 end lies 3 residues beyond the end of the read and is filled in from the germline J gene. The gene calls are TRBV7-9 and TRBJ2-3; 7 bases map to TRBD1. Germline V gene data show CDR1 as SEHNR and CDR2 as FQNEAQ (reference sequence). The CDR3 loop spans 14 amino acids. Unmatched junction bases numbered 2, after V lost 1 base and J lost 4 bases. The CDR3 DNA, read in part, is TGTGCCAGCAGCTTAGGACAGGGCCCAGATACG. Its protein is CASSLGQGPDT. The entire CDR3 protein reads CASSLGQGPDTQYF.

This clone was observed a handful of times. The sequence runs out 3 residues before the end of the CDR3; the remainder is reconstructed from the germline J gene. This sequence joins TRBV2 and TRBJ1-5; no reliable D call. V lost 1 base, J lost 6 bases, and 13 bases lay in between. CDR1 is SNHLY, CDR2 FYNNEI, per germline. The CDR3 totals 15 residues. CDR3 region: CASSEEATEVQPQHF. The sequenced part of the CDR3 DNA is TGTGCCAGCAGTGAAGAGGCAACAGAAGTTCAGCCC.

Within the sample, this clone is medium-sized (0.01 to 0.1%). From the germline J gene comes the end of the CDR3, since the read stops 3 residues before it. V is TRBV20-1 and J is TRBJ2-1; 8 bases match TRBD2. After removal of 0 bases from V and 9 bases from J, the junction contained 10 bases not matched to a gene. The germline V gene encodes CDR1 DFQATT and CDR2 SNEGSKA (reference sequence). The CDR3 covers 15 residues. The CDR3: CSARDPQRESSEQFF. The CDR3 bases that were read are TGCAGTGCTAGAGATCCCCAGCGGGAGAGCAGTGAG.

This clone has a handful of counts. The CDR3 end falls 3 residues outside the read, so it is completed with the germline J gene. The V call is TRBV7-9, the J call TRBJ2-3; possibly TRBD1 or TRBD2 for D (5 bases each). The CDR3 contains 14 residues. Trimming cost V 1 base and J 5 bases, with 10 bases left between them. In germline, CDR1 is SEHNR, CDR2 FQNEAQ (reference sequence). The CDR3 spells CASSLGGVKDTQYF. CDR3 bases read: TGTGCCAGCAGCTTAGGAGGGGTAAAAGATACG.

In regard to this clone: The read ends 3 residues early relative to the CDR3; the germline J gene fills the gap. The genes are TRBV7-9 and TRBJ1-1; TRBD1 is a possible D gene (5 bases). Trimming shortened V by 5 bases and J by 2 bases, and 12 bases separated the two germline ends. The CDR3 runs 14 residues. Germline V gene sequence: CDR1 SEHNR, CDR2 FQNEAQ (reference sequence). The CDR3 bases that were read are TGTGCCAGCAGCATAGGGAGGGGAAACACTGAA. Amino acids: CASSIGRGNTE. The whole CDR3 protein is CASSIGRGNTEAFF.

The CDR3 loop is CASSLISGATDTQYF. The covered CDR3 bases are TGTGCCAGCAGCTTAATAAGCGGGGCCACAGATACG. The chain has TRBV7-9 and TRBJ2-3; 7 positions match TRBD2. The read is 3 residues too short to cover the CDR3 end, so that end is filled in from the germline J gene. The germline V gene has CDR1 SEHNR and CDR2 FQNEAQ (reference sequence). V was pared by 2 bases and J by 2 bases, with 4 bases of the junction left unmatched. The CDR3 is 15 amino acids.

Concerning this clone itself: The read terminates 3 residues before the CDR3 end, so the remaining end is supplied by the germline J gene. The chain links TRBV18 to TRBJ2-7; 7 bases line up with TRBD1. Looked up from germline, CDR1 is KGHSH and CDR2 is LQKENI. The V segment lost 5 bases and the J segment 0 bases; nucleotides outside the gene matches: 4. The CDR3 consists of 14 residues. The CDR3 is CASSWGQSSYEQYF. The DNA read from the CDR3 is TGTGCCAGCTCATGGGGACAGAGCTCCTACGAG.

The CDR3 is CASSLERTGTEAFF. CDR3 DNA, as far as it was read: TGCGCCAGCAGCTTAGAAAGAACGGGGACTGAA. The chain recombines TRBV5-1 with TRBJ1-1; D gene uncertain. The read stops 3 residues short of the end of the CDR3; the missing end is completed from the germline J gene. Germline CDR1 SGHRS, CDR2 YFSETQ. The CDR3 is 14 amino acids. Between the trimmed V and J ends, which lost 2 bases and 5 bases, there was a span of 13 bases.

This clone has only a few counts. The CDR3 extends 3 residues past the end of the read, so its final part is completed from the germline J gene. The rearrangement uses TRBV5-1 and TRBJ1-2, with TRBD1 matching over 8 bases. This CDR3 region has 15 residues. The junction had 8 bases not matched to a gene; V was cut back by 3 bases and J by 4 bases. Germline CDR1 reads SGHRS; CDR2 reads YFSETQ. The CDR3 bases that were read are TGCGCCAGCAGCTGGGGGACAGGTTTATCCTATGGC. This codes for CASSWGTGLSYG. In full, the CDR3 reads CASSWGTGLSYGYTF.

By its share, this clone is medium-sized. The CDR3 end lies 3 residues beyond the end of the read and is filled in from the germline J gene. V and J are TRBV28 and TRBJ2-5; 7 positions match TRBD2. The V gene's germline CDR1 is MDHEN and CDR2 SYDVKM. CDR3 length equals 9 residues. The V gene end was trimmed by 10 bases and the J gene end by 7 bases; junction bases not matched to a gene: 0. CDR3 amino acids: CATGGTQYF. CDR3 DNA (partial): TGTGCCACGGGGGGGACC.